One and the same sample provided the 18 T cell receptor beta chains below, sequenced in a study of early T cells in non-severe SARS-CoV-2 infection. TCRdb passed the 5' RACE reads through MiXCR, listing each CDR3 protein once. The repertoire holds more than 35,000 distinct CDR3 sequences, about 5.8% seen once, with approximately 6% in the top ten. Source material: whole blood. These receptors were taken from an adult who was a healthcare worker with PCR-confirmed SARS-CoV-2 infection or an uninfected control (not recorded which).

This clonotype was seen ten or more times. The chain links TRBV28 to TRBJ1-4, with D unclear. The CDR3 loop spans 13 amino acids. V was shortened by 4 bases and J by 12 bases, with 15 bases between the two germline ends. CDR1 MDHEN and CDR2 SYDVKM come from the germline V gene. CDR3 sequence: CASSSPAFGELFF. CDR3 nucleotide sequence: TGTGCCAGCAGTTCGCCGGCATTTGGGGAACTGTTTTTT.

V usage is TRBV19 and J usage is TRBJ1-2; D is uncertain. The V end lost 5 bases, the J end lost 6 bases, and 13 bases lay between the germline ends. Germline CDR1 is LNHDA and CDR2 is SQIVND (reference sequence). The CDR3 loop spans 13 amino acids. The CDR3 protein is CASSETVLDGYTF. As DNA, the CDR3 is TGTGCCAGTAGTGAAACAGTACTTGATGGCTACACCTTC.

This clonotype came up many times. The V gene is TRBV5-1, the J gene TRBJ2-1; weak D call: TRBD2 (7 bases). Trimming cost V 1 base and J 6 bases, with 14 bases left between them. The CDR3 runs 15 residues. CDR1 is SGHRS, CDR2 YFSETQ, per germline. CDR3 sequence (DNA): TGCGCCAGCAGCTTGCGGGGGGCGGCAATCAATGAGCAGTTCTTC. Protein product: CASSLRGAAINEQFF.

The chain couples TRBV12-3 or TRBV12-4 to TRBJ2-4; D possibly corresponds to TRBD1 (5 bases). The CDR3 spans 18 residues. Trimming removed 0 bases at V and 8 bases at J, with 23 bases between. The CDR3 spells CASSLALPDSLGRDIQYF. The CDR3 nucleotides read TGTGCCAGCAGTTTAGCGCTACCCGACAGTCTCGGACGCGACATTCAGTACTTC.

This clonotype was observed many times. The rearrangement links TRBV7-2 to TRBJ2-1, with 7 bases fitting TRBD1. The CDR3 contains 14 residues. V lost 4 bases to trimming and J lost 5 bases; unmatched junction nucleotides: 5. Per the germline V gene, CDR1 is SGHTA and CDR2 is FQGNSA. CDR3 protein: CASSSQGQNNEQFF. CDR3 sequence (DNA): TGTGCCAGCAGCTCCCAGGGACAGAACAATGAGCAGTTCTTC.

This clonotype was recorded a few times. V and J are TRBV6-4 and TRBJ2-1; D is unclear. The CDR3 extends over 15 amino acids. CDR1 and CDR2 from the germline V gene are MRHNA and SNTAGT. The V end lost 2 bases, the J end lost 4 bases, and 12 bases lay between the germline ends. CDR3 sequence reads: CASSDKAAGYNEQFF. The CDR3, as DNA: TGTGCCAGCAGTGACAAGGCCGCCGGGTACAATGAGCAGTTCTTC.

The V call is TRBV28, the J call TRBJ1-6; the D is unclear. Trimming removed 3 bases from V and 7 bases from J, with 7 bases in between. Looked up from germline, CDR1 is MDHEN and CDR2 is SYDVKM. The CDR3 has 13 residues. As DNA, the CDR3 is TGTGCCAGCAGTTTTGTGGTCAATTCACCCCTCCACTTT. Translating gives CASSFVVNSPLHF.

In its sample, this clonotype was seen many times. For the CDR3, the DNA is TGTGCCAGCAGCGGACAGGGCAATGAGCAGTTCTTC. This codes for CASSGQGNEQFF. The rearrangement joins TRBV28 to TRBJ2-1; 8 nucleotides line up with TRBD1. The V gene end was trimmed by 6 bases and the J gene end by 6 bases; junction bases not matched to a gene: 1. The CDR3 runs 12 residues. Germline loops: CDR1 MDHEN, CDR2 SYDVKM.

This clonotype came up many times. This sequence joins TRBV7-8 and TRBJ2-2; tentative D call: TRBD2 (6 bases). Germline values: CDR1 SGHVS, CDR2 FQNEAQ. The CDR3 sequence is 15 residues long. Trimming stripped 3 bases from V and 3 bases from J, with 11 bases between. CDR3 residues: CASSLRGGHTGELFF. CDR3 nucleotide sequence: TGTGCCAGCAGCTTGAGGGGAGGACACACCGGGGAGCTGTTTTTT.

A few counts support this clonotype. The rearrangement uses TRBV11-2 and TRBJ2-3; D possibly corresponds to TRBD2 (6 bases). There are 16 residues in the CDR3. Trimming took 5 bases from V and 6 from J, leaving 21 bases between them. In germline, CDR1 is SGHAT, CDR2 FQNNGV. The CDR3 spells CASSLPPGVRADTQYF. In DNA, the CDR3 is TGTGCCAGCAGCCTACCTCCGGGAGTGCGTGCGGATACGCAGTATTTT.

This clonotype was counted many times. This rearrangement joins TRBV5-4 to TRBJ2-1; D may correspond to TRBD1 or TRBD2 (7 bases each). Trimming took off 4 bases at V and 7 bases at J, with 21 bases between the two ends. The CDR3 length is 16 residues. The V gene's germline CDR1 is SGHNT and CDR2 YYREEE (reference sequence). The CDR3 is CASSQAGGGLRNEQFF. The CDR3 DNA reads TGTGCCAGCAGCCAAGCAGGGGGAGGGCTGAGAAATGAGCAGTTCTTC.

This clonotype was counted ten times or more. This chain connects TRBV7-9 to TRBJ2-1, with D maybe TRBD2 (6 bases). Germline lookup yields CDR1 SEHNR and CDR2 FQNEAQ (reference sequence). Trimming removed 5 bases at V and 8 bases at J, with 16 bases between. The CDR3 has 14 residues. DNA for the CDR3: TGTGCCAGCAGCCCCTCCGGGAGTGGCCATGAGCAGTTCTTC. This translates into CASSPSGSGHEQFF.

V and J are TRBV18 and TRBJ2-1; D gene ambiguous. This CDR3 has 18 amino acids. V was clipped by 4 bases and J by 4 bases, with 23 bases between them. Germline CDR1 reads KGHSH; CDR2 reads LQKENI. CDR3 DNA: TGTGCCAGCTCACTCCCCTTACCCACCGGGTTATATTACAATGAGCAGTTCTTC. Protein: CASSLPLPTGLYYNEQFF.

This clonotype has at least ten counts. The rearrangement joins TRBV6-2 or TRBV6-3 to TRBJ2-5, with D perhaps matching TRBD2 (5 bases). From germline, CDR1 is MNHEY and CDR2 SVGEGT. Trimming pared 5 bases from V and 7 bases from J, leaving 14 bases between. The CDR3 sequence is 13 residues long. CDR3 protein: CASSATTRATQYF. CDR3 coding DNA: TGTGCCAGCAGTGCGACTACCCGCGCGACCCAGTACTTC.

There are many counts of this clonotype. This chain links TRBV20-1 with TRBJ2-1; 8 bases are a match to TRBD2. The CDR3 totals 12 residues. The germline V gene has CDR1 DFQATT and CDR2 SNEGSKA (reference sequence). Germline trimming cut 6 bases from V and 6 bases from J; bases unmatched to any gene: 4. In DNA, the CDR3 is TGCAGTGCAAGGACTAGCTCCAATGAGCAGTTCTTC. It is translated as CSARTSSNEQFF.

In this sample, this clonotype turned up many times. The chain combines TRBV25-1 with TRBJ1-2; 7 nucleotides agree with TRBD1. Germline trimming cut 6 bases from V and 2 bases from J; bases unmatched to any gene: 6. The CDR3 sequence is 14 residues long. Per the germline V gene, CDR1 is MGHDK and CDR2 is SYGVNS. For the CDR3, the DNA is TGTGCCAGCAGCCGGGACAGCGAAAACTATGGCTACACCTTC. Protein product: CASSRDSENYGYTF.

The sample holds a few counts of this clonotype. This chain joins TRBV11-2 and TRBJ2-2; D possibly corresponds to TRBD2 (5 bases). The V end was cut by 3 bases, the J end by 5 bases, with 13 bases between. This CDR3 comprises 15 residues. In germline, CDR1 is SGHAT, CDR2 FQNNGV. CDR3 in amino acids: CASSLRVFGTGELFF. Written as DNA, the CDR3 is TGTGCCAGCAGCTTGCGGGTTTTTGGGACCGGGGAGCTGTTTTTT.

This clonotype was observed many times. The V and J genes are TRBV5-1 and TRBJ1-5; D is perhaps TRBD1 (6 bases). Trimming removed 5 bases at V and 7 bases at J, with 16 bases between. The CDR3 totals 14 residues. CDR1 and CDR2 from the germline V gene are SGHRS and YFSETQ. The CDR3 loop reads CASSRGAGEQPQHF. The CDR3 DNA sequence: TGCGCCAGCAGTCGGGGGGCAGGCGAGCAGCCCCAGCATTTT.